Detailed here is one T cell receptor beta chain. The antigen remains undetermined. This entry belongs to a study of a mutant IDH1 vaccine in newly diagnosed glioma. Turning to the study itself: Administration of eight vaccinations to patients took place in weeks 1, 3, 5, 7, 11, 15, 19, 23. Radiotherapy, temozolomide, or both had been given previously, and both were given to most. Whole-study findings and limits: There were vaccine-induced immune responses in approximately 95% of the patients.

Assay used: immunoSEQ multiplex PCR; TCRdb lists only in-frame clones, some missing. Seen here are roughly 130,000 clones, around four fifths observed once, and the top ten hold 5.5%. Germline values: CDR1 LGHNA, CDR2 YSLEER. The CDR3 is made up of 16 amino acids. Trimming took 5 bases from V and 3 from J; bases not matched to a gene: 11. Regarding time point: week 11, during vaccination. Vaccination comprised doses that each held 300 ug of mutant IDH1 20-mer peptide, plus topical imiquimod. This receptor was taken from a middle-aged man with glioma. The chain employs TRBV4-3 and TRBJ2-7; 9 bases fit TRBD1. This sample comprised PBMCs, obtained from a glioma patient whose treatment included an IDH1 peptide vaccine. In nucleotides, the CDR3 is TGCGCCAGCAGCGGCGTAGGTAGACAGGGGGGCTACGAGCAGTACTTC. This codes for CASSGVGRQGGYEQYF.